A selection of T cell receptor beta chains follows, all from one sample in a study of control samples from healthy donors and cancer patients. Measured with immunoSEQ multiplex PCR; TCRdb has only the in-frame clones, and not every one. The data hold some 130,000 clones, with roughly 92% observed a single time. What was sequenced was blood. Receptors were obtained from a man younger than 35 in good health. Both conserved end residues are part of each CDR3. A D gene is named only where the DNA matches it firmly. Clone size appears in some rows only: once, few, many, or a class for an expanded clone.

.,.,TRBV5-1,TRBJ1-6,TGCGCCAGCAGCCCTCGGGACCTTAATTCACCCCTCCACTTT,CASSPRDLNSPLHF
.,.,TRBV9,TRBJ2-2,TGTGCCAGCAGCTGGGAGTCGGGGGCGAACACCGGGGAGCTGTTTTTT,CASSWESGANTGELFF
.,.,TRBV2,TRBJ1-6,TGTGCCAGCAGTGAAAGCCAGTTGAGCTCCTATAATTCACCCCTCCACTTT,CASSESQLSSYNSPLHF
.,.,TRBV5-5,TRBJ1-5,TGTGCCAGCAGCTTGGATGGTTTGGGGGTTACCAATCAGCCCCAGCATTTT,CASSLDGLGVTNQPQHF
.,once,TRBV7-2,TRBJ2-3,TGTGCCAGCAGCTTAGTTGACTCTTGGGCAGATACGCAGTATTTT,CASSLVDSWADTQYF
.,.,TRBV6-6,TRBJ1-1,TGTGCCAGCAGTTCACCCCCGGGAGTGGCTGAAGCTTTCTTT,CASSSPPGVAEAFF
.,.,TRBV5-1,TRBJ1-6,TGCGCCAGCAGCTCGACTGGTGTGTTTGGGAATTCACCCCTCCACTTT,CASSSTGVFGNSPLHF
.,.,TRBV11-1,TRBJ1-1,TGTGCCAGCAGCGCGGGCGATCGGAAAGCTTTCTTT,CASSAGDRKAFF
.,.,TRBV7-9,TRBJ1-4,TGTGCCAGCAGCTACTTACCGGGACACTTTAATGAAAAACTGTTTTTT,CASSYLPGHFNEKLFF
TRBD1,.,TRBV2,TRBJ1-2,TGTGCCAGCAGTGAAGGGACAGGTATCGAGGGCTATGGCTACACCTTC,CASSEGTGIEGYGYTF
.,few,TRBV4-2,TRBJ2-5,TGTGCCAGCAGCCAAGGTACTAGTGGTCAAGAGACCCAGTACTTC,CASSQGTSGQETQYF
.,once,TRBV27,TRBJ1-5,TGTGCCAGCAGTTCGCGGGGGGGCAATCAGCCCCAGCATTTT,CASSSRGGNQPQHF
.,.,TRBV29-1,TRBJ1-3,TGCAGCGTTGAAGATTCGGCACAGGGCGCCTCTGGAAACACCATATATTTT,CSVEDSAQGASGNTIYF
.,.,TRBV25-1,TRBJ2-7,TGTGCCAGCAGTGAACAGCACTACGAGCAGTACTTC,CASSEQHYEQYF
TRBD1,.,TRBV5-1,TRBJ1-1,TGCGCCAGCAGCTTGGGGACAGGGGTTAACACTGAAGCTTTCTTT,CASSLGTGVNTEAFF
.,few,TRBV6-5,TRBJ1-3,TGTGCCAGCTATTCCGGTCTCAGAAACACCATATATTTT,CASYSGLRNTIYF
.,.,TRBV12-3/TRBV12-4,TRBJ1-2,TGTGCCAGCGGTCGGAACTATGGCTACACCTTC,CASGRNYGYTF
.,.,TRBV3-1/TRBV3-2,TRBJ1-3,TGTGCCAGCAGCCAGCCCCCTTTAGGGGCGAGGCACACCATATATTTT,CASSQPPLGARHTIYF
.,.,TRBV6-2/TRBV6-3,TRBJ2-2,TGTGCCAGCAGCAGGGGTCACGGGGAGCTGTTTTTT,CASSRGHGELFF